A selection of T cell receptor beta chains follows, all from one sample in a study of blood T cell repertoires in COVID-19. Sequenced by immunoSEQ multiplex PCR; TCRdb stores in-frame clones only, minus some. Of 75,000 to 90,000 clones in the sample, around 86% were seen once. The specimen sequenced was peripheral blood. The receptors derive from a man aged 45 to 65 with active or convalescent COVID-19. Each CDR3 is given with its conserved first and last residue. A D gene is named only where the DNA matches it firmly.

d_call | j_call | v_call | cdr3_nt | cdr3_aa
TRBD2 | TRBJ2-3 | TRBV18 | TGTGCCAGCTCACTGCCCTCGACTAGCCTAGAGGGCACAGATACGCAGTATTTT | CASSLPSTSLEGTDTQYF
NA | TRBJ2-2 | TRBV6-2/TRBV6-3 | TGTGCCAGCAGTTACAACCGGGACAAGGGCTACGACACCGGGGAGCTGTTTTTT | CASSYNRDKGYDTGELFF